This T cell receptor beta chain is from a study of CD8 T cells in Susac syndrome. In the case of this clonotype: Its antigen remains unknown.

The germline CDR1 and CDR2 sequences are SQVTM and ANQGSEA. This CDR3 is 12 amino acids long. Trimming left V 6 bases short and J 7 bases short, with 15 bases between. Negative magnetic isolation gave CD8+ and CD4+ cells; FACS enriched CD8+ TEMRA. An amount of RNA that ranged from about 0.45 to 1 ug was reverse transcribed with random hexamers. It was immunoSEQ multiplex PCR that amplified TCR beta CDR3 across 54 Vbeta and 13 Jbeta. Each CDR3 protein gets one entry after TCRdb re-called the immunoSEQ multiplex PCR reads with MiXCR. The sample lists 60,000 to 75,000 distinct CDR3 sequences; around 93% were seen once. General study results and limits: The TCR sequencing and HLA analysis in the study involved a relatively small number of individuals, as the study acknowledged.

This clonotype was sampled from a human donor in good health. The sequenced sample consisted of CD8+ T cells from PBMCs. The chain recombines TRBV29-1 with TRBJ1-2; D is perhaps TRBD1 (6 bases). CDR3 loop: CSVPRIGGGYTF. CDR3 nucleotide sequence: TGCAGCGTCCCCCGGATAGGGGGTGGCTACACCTTC.